This T cell receptor beta chain derives from a study of blood T cells in healthy people across ages. A sample-barcoded 5' primer and a J-beta primer mix were used in a second PCR of roughly 7 to 11 cycles. TCRdb independently ran MiXCR on the 5' RACE reads; one entry per CDR3 protein. The sample has 650,000 to 800,000 distinct CDR3 sequences, approximately 48% seen once. Around 10 milliliters of peripheral blood were drawn from each donor. This clonotype was obtained from a man aged 55 to 70 in good health. The specimen was blood.

This CDR3 reads CASSGGIHIQYF. In DNA, the CDR3 is TGTGCCAGCAGTGGGGGAATTCACATTCAGTACTTC. This chain joins TRBV6-1 and TRBJ2-4; no firm D call. V lost 4 bases to trimming and J lost 8 bases, with 9 bases between them. CDR3 length: 12 amino acids. CDR1 is MNHNS and CDR2 is SASEGT in the germline V gene.